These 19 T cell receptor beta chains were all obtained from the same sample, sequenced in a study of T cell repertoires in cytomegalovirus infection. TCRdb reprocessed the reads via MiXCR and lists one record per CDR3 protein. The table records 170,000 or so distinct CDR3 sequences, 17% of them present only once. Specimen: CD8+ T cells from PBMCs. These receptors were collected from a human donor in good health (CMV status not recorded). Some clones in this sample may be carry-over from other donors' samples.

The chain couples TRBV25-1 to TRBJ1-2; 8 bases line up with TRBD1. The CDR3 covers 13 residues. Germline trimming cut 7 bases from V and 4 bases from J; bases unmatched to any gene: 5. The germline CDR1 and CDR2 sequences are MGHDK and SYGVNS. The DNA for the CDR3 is TGTGCCAGCAATGGCAGGGGGCCCTATGGCTACACCTTC. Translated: CASNGRGPYGYTF.

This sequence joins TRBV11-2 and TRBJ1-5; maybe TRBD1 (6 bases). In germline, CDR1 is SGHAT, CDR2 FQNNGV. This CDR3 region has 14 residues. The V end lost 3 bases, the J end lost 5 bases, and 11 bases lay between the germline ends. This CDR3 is CASSFNAGDQPQHF. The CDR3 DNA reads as TGTGCCAGCAGCTTCAATGCAGGGGATCAGCCCCAGCATTTT.

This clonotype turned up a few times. CDR3 sequence: CAISERGPLAAEETQYF. CDR3 bases: TGTGCCATCAGTGAGAGGGGCCCGCTAGCGGCTGAAGAGACCCAGTACTTC. The rearrangement joins TRBV10-3 to TRBJ2-5; 7 bases are shared with TRBD2. V lost 2 bases and J lost 3; bases outside the gene matches: 12. CDR3 length equals 17 residues. The germline gives CDR1 ENHRY, CDR2 SYGVKD.

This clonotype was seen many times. DNA of the CDR3: TGTGCCAGCAGTGAATTCATAGGGACAGGGCTGAACACTGAAGCTTTCTTT. Amino acids: CASSEFIGTGLNTEAFF. This chain connects TRBV25-1 to TRBJ1-1, with 9 positions matching TRBD1. The CDR3 runs to 17 residues. The germline V gene has CDR1 MGHDK and CDR2 SYGVNS. Germline trimming cut 1 base from V and 0 bases from J; bases unmatched to any gene: 6.

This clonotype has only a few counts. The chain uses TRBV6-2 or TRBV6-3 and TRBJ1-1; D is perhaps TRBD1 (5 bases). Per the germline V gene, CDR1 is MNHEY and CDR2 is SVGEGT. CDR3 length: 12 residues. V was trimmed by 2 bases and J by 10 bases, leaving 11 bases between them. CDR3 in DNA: TGTGCCAGCAGTTACACCCCAACAGGAGCTTTCTTT. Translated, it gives CASSYTPTGAFF.

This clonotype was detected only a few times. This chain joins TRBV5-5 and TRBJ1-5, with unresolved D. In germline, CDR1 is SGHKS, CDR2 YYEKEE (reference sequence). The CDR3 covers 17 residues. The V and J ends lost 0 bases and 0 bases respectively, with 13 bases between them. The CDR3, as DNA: TGTGCCAGCAGCTTGGAAAGGACTCCGGCTAGCAATCAGCCCCAGCATTTT. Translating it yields CASSLERTPASNQPQHF.

The CDR3 region is CSASLAGGLVGEQFF. CDR3 coding DNA: TGCAGTGCGTCGTTAGCGGGGGGGCTCGTGGGTGAGCAGTTCTTC. The rearrangement uses TRBV20-1 and TRBJ2-1, with 11 bases that match TRBD2. Losses at the gene ends were 6 bases for V and 9 bases for J; bases not matched to a gene: 13. CDR3 length: 15 amino acids. The germline gives CDR1 DFQATT, CDR2 SNEGSKA (reference sequence).

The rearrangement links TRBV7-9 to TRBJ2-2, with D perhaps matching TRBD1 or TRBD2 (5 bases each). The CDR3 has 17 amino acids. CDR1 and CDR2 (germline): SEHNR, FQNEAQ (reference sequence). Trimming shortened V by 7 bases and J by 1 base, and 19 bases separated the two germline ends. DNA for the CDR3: TGTGCCAGCAATCCCCCGGGGCCGGTAGGGAACACCGGGGAGCTGTTTTTT. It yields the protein CASNPPGPVGNTGELFF. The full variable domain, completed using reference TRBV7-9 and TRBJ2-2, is DTGVSQNPRHKITKRGQNVTFRCDPISEHNRLYWYRQTLGQGPEFLTYFQNEAQLEKSRLLSDRFSAERPKGSFSTLEIQRTEQGDSAMYLCASNPPGPVGNTGELFFGEGSRLTVL.

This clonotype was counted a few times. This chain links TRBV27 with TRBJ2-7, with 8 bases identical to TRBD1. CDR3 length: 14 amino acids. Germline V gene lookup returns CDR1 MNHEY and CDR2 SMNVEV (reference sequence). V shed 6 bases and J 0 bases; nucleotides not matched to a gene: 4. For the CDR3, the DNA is TGTGCCAGCAGCCTACAGGGGGTCTCCTACGAGCAGTACTTC. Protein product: CASSLQGVSYEQYF.

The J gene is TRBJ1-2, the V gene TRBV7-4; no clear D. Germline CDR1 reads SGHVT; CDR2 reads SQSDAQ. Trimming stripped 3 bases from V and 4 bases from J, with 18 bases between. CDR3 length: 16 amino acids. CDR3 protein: CASSFRTKSRGYGYTF. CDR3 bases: TGTGCCAGCAGCTTCCGGACGAAGTCTCGGGGCTATGGCTACACCTTC. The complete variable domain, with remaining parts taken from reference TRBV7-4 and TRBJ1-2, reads GAGVSQSPRYKVAKRGRDVALRCDSISGHVTLYWYRQTLGQGSEVLTYSQSDAQRDKSGRPSGRFSAERPERSVSTLKIQRTEQGDSAVYLCASSFRTKSRGYGYTFGSGTRLTVV.

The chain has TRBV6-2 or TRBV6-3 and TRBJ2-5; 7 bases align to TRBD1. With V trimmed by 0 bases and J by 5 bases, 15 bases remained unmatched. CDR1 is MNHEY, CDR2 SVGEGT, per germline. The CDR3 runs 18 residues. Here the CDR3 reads CASSYSRSTGAGRETQYF. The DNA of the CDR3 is TGTGCCAGCAGTTACTCGCGAAGTACAGGGGCCGGTAGGGAGACCCAGTACTTC.

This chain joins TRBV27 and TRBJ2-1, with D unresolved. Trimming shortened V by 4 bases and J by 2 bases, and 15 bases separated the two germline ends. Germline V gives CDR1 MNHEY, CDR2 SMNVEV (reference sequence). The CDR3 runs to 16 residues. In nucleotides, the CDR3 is TGTGCCAGCAGTTCCCTTGAAAGCAGAACCTACAATGAGCAGTTCTTC. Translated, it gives CASSSLESRTYNEQFF.

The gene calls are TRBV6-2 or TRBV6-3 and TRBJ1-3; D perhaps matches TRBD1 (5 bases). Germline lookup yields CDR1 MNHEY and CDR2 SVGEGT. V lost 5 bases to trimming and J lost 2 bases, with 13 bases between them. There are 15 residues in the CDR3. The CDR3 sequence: CASSPGDLPGNTIYF. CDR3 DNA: TGTGCCAGCAGTCCGGGGGACCTACCTGGAAACACCATATATTTT.

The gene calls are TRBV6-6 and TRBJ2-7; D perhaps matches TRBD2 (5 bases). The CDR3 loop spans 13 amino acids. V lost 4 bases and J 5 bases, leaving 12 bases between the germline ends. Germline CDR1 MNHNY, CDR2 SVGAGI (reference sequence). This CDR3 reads CASSSAVTNEQYF. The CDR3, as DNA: TGTGCCAGCAGTTCCGCGGTGACTAACGAGCAGTACTTC.

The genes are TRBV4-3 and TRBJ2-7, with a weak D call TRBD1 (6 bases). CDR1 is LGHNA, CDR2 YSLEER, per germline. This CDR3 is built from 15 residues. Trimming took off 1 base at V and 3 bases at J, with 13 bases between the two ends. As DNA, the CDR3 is TGCGCCAGCAGCCAAGGTTCCCGGGACATCTACGAGCAGTACTTC. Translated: CASSQGSRDIYEQYF.

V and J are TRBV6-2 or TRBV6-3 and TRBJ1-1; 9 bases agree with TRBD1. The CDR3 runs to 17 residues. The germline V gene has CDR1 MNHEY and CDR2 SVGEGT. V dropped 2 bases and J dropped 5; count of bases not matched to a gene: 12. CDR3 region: CASSYLPPGQGRTEAFF. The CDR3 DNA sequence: TGTGCCAGCAGTTACCTCCCCCCGGGACAGGGTAGAACTGAAGCTTTCTTT.

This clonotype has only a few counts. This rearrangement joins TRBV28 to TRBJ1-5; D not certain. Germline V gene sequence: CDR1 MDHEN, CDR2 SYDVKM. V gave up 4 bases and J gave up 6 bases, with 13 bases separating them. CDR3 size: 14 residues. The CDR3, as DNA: TGTGCCAGCAGTTCTCTAGAATCGGGTCAGCCCCAGCATTTT. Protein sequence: CASSSLESGQPQHF.

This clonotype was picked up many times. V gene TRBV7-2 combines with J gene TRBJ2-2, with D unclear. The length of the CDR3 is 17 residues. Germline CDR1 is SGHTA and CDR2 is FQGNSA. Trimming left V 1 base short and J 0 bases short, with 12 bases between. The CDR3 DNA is TGTGCCAGCAGCTTAGGGGCCTCCGTAGCGAACACCGGGGAGCTGTTTTTT. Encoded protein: CASSLGASVANTGELFF.

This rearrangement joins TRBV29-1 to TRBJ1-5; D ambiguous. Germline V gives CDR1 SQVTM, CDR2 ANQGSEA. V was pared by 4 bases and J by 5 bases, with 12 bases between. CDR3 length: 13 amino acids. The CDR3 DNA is TGCAGCGTTGTTCCGAACTGTTATCAGCCCCAGCATTTT. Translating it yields CSVVPNCYQPQHF.